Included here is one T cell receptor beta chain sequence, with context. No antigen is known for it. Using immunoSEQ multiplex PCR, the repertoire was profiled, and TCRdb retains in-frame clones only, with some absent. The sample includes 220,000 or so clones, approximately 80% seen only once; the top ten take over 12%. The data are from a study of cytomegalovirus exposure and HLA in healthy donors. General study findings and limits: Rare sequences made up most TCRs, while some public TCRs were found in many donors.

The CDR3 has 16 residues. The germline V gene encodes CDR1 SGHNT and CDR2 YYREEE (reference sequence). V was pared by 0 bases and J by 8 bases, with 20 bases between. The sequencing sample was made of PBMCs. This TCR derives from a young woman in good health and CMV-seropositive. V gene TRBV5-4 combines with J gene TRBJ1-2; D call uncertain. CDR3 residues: CASSLDPDSDGRGYTF. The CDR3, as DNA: TGTGCCAGCAGCTTGGACCCAGACTCCGACGGTAGGGGCTACACCTTC.